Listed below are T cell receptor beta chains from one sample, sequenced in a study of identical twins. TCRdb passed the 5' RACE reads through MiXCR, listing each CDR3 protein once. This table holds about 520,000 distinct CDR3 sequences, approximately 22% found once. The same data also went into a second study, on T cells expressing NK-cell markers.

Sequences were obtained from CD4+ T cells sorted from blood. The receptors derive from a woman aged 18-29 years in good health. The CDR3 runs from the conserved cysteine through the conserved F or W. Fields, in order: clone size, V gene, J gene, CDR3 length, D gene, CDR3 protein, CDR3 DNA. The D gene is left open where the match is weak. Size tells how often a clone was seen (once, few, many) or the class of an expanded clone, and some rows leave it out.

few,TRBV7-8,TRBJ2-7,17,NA,CASSLAGRQTRPYEQYF,TGTGCCAGCAGCTTAGCAGGCCGGCAGACACGGCCCTACGAGCAGTACTTC
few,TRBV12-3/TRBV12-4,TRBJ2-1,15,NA,CASSLGTAFLGQQFF,TGTGCCAGCAGTTTAGGGACAGCCTTCTTAGGCCAGCAGTTCTTC
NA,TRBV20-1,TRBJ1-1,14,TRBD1,CSARDRRGPAEAFF,TGCAGTGCTAGAGATCGGAGGGGGCCGGCTGAAGCTTTCTTT
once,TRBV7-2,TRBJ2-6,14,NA,CASRARGGANVLTF,TGTGCCAGCAGGGCCCGGGGTGGGGCCAACGTCCTGACTTTC
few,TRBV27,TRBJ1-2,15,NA,CASRDQGLPSNGYTF,TGTGCCAGCAGGGATCAGGGTCTGCCTTCCAATGGCTACACCTTC
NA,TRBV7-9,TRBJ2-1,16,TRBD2,CASSRIAGGNYNEQFF,TGTGCCAGCAGTAGGATAGCGGGAGGGAATTACAATGAGCAGTTCTTC
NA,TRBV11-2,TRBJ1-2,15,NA,CASSLDPARFYGYTF,TGTGCCAGCAGCTTAGACCCGGCGCGATTTTATGGCTACACCTTC
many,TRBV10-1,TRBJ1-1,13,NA,CASSGQGYTEAFF,TGCGCCAGCAGTGGTCAGGGGTACACTGAAGCTTTCTTT
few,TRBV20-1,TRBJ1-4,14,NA,CSARSRRAGEKLFF,TGCAGTGCTAGGTCCAGGAGGGCAGGAGAAAAACTGTTTTTT
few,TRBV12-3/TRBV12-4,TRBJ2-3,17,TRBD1,CASNPGQGNFGTDTQYF,TGTGCCAGCAACCCGGGACAGGGGAATTTTGGCACAGATACGCAGTATTTT
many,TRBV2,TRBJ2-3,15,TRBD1,CASSVRTGGGDTQYF,TGTGCCAGCAGCGTACGGACAGGGGGCGGCGATACGCAGTATTTT
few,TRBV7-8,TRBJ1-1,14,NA,CASSLAGTYTEAFF,TGTGCCAGCAGCTTAGCAGGGACGTACACTGAAGCTTTCTTT
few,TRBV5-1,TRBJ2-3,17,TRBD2,CASSDEKLAGVTDTQYF,TGCGCCAGCAGCGACGAAAAACTAGCGGGGGTGACAGATACGCAGTATTTT
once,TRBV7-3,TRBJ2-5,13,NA,CASSLSPDQAQYF,TGTGCCAGCAGCTTATCTCCGGATCAGGCCCAGTACTTC
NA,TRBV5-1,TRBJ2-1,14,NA,CASRGVLGINEQFF,TGCGCCAGCAGGGGAGTACTAGGTATCAATGAGCAGTTCTTC
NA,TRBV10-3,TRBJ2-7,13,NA,CAISGTDIYEQYF,TGTGCCATCAGTGGGACAGACATCTACGAGCAGTACTTC
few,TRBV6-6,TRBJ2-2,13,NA,CASSYSLGPELFF,TGTGCCAGCAGTTACTCGCTAGGACCGGAGCTGTTTTTT
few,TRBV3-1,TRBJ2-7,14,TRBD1,CASSRRTGSYEQYF,TGTGCCAGCAGCCGAAGGACAGGAAGCTACGAGCAGTACTTC
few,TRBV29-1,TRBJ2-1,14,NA,CSVSDQSSYNEQFF,TGCAGCGTCTCAGACCAGAGCTCCTACAATGAGCAGTTCTTC
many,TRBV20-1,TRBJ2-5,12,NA,CSANRAQWPQYF,TGCAGTGCTAACAGGGCCCAATGGCCCCAGTACTTC
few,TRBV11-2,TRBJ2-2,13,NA,CASSSLTTGELFF,TGTGCCAGCAGCTCCCTAACGACCGGGGAGCTGTTTTTT
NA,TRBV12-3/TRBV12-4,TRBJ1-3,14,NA,CASSFWVSGNTTYF,TGTGCCAGCAGTTTCTGGGTCTCTGGAAACACCACATATTTT
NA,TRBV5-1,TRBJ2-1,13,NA,CASSFIVDNEQFF,TGCGCCAGCAGCTTTATCGTGGACAATGAGCAGTTCTTC
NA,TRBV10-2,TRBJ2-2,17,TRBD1,CASSPPGQGIYGGELFF,TGCGCCAGCAGTCCTCCGGGACAGGGAATCTATGGCGGGGAGCTGTTTTTT
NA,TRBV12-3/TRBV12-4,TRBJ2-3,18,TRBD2,CASSHLFKREWIGDTQYF,TGTGCCAGCAGCCACCTATTTAAGCGGGAGTGGATTGGAGATACGCAGTATTTT
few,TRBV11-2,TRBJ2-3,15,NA,CASSLDPGTTDTQYF,TGTGCCAGCAGCTTAGACCCGGGGACCACAGATACGCAGTATTTT
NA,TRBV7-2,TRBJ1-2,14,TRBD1,CASSEAGQAYGYTF,TGTGCCAGCAGCGAGGCGGGACAGGCCTATGGCTACACCTTC